This record concerns one T cell receptor beta chain sequence. Its antigen is as yet unknown. Tumor tissue was taken before any definitive surgery or chemotherapy was given. This sample was taken from a study of high-grade serous ovarian cancer treatment subgroups. Study background: Samples averaged around 14,000 reads and roughly 7,700 unique TCR beta rearrangements. Study-wide results and caveats: Tumors within one patient showed repertoire similarity of about 0.095 to 0.85. Only CDR3 was analyzed; CDR1 and CDR2 were not.

The protocol was immunoSEQ multiplex PCR, while the TCRdb copy is restricted to in-frame clones and leaves out a portion. The sample lists some 1,000 clones; 70% to 85% were seen once. What was sequenced was tumor tissue. The source of this sequence is a human donor with high-grade serous ovarian cancer.

In DNA, the CDR3 is TGTGCCAGCAGTTTATCGTGGTTACCCCTGTATGGCTACACCTTC. Amino acid sequence: CASSLSWLPLYGYTF. The V gene is TRBV27, the J gene TRBJ1-2, with D uncertain. Germline V lookup: CDR1 MNHEY, CDR2 SMNVEV (reference sequence). Trimming pared 0 bases from V and 5 bases from J, leaving 13 bases between. The CDR3 is 15 residues long.